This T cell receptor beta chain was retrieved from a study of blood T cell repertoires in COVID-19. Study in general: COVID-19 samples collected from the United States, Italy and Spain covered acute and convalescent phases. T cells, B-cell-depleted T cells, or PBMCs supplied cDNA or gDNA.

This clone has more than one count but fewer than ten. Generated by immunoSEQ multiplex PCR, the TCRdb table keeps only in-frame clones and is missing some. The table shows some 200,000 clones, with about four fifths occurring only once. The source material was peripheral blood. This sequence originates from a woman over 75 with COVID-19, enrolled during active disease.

The DNA for the CDR3 is TGTGCCAGCAGTGTAGAGGGCTCCTACAATGAGCAGTTCTTC. Amino acids: CASSVEGSYNEQFF. The chain employs TRBV27 and TRBJ2-1, with D possibly being TRBD2 (5 bases). Germline assignment: CDR1 MNHEY and CDR2 SMNVEV (reference sequence). CDR3 length equals 14 residues. V lost 5 bases and J 0 bases, leaving 8 bases between the germline ends.